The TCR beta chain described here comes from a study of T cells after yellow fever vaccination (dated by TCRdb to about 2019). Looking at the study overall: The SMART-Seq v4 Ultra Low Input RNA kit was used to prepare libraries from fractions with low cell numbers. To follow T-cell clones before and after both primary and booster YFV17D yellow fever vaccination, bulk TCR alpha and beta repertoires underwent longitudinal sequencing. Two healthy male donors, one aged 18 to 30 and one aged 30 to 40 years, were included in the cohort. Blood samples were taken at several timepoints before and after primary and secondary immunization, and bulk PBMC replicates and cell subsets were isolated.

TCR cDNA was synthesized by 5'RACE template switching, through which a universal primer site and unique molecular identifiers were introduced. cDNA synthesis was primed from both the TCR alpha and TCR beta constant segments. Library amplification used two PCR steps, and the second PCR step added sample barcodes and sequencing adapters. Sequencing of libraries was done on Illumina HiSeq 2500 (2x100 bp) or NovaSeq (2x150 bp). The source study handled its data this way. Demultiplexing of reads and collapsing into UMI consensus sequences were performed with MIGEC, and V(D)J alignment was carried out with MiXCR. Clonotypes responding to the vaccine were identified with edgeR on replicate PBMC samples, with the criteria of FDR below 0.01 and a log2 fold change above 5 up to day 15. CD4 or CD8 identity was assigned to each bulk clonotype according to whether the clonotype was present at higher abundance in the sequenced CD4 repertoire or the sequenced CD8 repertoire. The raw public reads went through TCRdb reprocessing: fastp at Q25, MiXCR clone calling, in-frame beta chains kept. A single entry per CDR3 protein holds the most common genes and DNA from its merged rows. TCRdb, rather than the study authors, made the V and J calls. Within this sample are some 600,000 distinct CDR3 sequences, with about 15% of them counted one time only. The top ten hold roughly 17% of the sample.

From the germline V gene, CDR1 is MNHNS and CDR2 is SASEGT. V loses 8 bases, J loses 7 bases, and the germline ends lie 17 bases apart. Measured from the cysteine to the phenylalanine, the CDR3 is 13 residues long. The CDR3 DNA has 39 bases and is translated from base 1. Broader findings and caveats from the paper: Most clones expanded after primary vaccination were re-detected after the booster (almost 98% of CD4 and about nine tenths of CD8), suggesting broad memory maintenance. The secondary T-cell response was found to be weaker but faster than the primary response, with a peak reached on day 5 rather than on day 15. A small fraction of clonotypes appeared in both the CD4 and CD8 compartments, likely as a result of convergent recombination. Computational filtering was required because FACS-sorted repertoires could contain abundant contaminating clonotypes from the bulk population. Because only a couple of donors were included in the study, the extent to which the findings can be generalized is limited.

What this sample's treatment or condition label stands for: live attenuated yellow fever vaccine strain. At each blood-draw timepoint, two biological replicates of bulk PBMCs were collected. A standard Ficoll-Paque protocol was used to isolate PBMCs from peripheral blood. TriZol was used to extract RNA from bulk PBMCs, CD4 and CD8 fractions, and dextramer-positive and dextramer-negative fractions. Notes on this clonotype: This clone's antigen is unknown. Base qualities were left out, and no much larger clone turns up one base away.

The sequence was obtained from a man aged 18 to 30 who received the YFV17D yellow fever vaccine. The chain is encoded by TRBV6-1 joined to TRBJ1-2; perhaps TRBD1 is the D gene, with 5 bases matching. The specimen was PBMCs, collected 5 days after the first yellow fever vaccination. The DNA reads TGTGCCAGCGCCCGGGACCTAAAACGTGGCTACACCTTC. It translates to CASARDLKRGYTF.